A single sample gave rise to the 7 T cell receptor beta chains below, sequenced in a study of CD8+ T cells in alopecia areata. TCR sequencing used cDNA made by reverse transcription of extracted RNA. Assay used: immunoSEQ multiplex PCR; TCRdb lists only in-frame clones, some missing. The sample has over 150,000 clones, 50% to 65% seen once. The sample's treatment: oral pan-JAK inhibitor, 5-10 mg twice daily. The specimen was CD8+ T cells sorted from blood, collected at week 24, from a patient treated with tofacitinib. These TCRs come from a human donor with alopecia areata.

The chain recombines TRBV15 with TRBJ2-2; 9 bases fit TRBD2. V was pared by 6 bases and J by 1 base, with 12 bases of the junction left unmatched. The CDR3 runs 18 residues. CDR1 LNHNV and CDR2 YYDKDF come from the germline V gene (reference sequence). CDR3 in amino acids: CATRDPGLAGMNTGELFF. For the CDR3, the DNA is TGTGCCACCAGGGATCCGGGCCTAGCGGGAATGAACACCGGGGAGCTGTTTTTT.

This chain links TRBV4-3 with TRBJ2-1; 8 bases agree with TRBD2. V was clipped by 0 bases and J by 2 bases; unmatched bases: 6. Germline V gene sequence: CDR1 LGHNA, CDR2 YSLEER. The CDR3 is 17 amino acids. The CDR3 DNA reads as TGCGCCAGCAGCCAAGATGGGAGCGGGGGAGCCTACAATGAGCAGTTCTTC. Its protein is CASSQDGSGGAYNEQFF.

The chain has TRBV5-4 and TRBJ1-2; unclear D gene. The CDR3 runs to 15 residues. V lost 1 base to trimming and J lost 3 bases, with 13 bases between them. Germline V lookup: CDR1 SGHNT, CDR2 YYREEE (reference sequence). CDR3 sequence (DNA): TGTGCCAGCAGCTTGAAGAGGGAGTGGGACTATGGCTACACCTTC. This codes for CASSLKREWDYGYTF.

CDR3 sequence: CASSLVGTSNNEQFF. The CDR3 DNA reads TGCGCCAGCAGCTTGGTAGGAACTTCAAACAATGAGCAGTTCTTC. The V call is TRBV5-1, the J call TRBJ2-1; D gene unclear. Deletions cut 0 bases from V and 5 bases from J, with 12 bases between. The CDR3 loop spans 15 amino acids. Germline V gives CDR1 SGHRS, CDR2 YFSETQ.

J is TRBJ1-2 and V is TRBV6-5; D is unresolved. Trimming took 7 bases from V and 3 from J, leaving 9 bases between them. Germline V gene lookup returns CDR1 MNHEY and CDR2 SVGAGI. CDR3 length equals 12 residues. The DNA for the CDR3 is TGTGCCAGCATGGACGGATACTATGGCTACACCTTC. It codes for CASMDGYYGYTF.

The chain joins TRBV6-5 to TRBJ2-1; a possible D gene is TRBD2 (5 bases). This CDR3 has 13 residues. V was trimmed by 0 bases and J by 10 bases, leaving 10 bases between them. Germline lookup yields CDR1 MNHEY and CDR2 SVGAGI. This CDR3 reads CASSYSIGLEQFF. CDR3 sequence (DNA): TGTGCCAGCAGTTACTCGATCGGACTCGAGCAGTTCTTC.

This clone was found once. This sample includes further DNA sequences coding for the same CDR3. V is TRBV30 and J is TRBJ2-7; D is uncertain. Per the germline V gene, CDR1 is GTSNPN and CDR2 is SVGIG (reference sequence). The CDR3 is 13 amino acids. Trimming took off 0 bases at V and 2 bases at J, with 8 bases between the two ends. CDR3 nucleotide sequence: TGTGCCTGGAGTGTAGGCGGCACCTACGAGCAGTACTTC. Protein product: CAWSVGGTYEQYF.